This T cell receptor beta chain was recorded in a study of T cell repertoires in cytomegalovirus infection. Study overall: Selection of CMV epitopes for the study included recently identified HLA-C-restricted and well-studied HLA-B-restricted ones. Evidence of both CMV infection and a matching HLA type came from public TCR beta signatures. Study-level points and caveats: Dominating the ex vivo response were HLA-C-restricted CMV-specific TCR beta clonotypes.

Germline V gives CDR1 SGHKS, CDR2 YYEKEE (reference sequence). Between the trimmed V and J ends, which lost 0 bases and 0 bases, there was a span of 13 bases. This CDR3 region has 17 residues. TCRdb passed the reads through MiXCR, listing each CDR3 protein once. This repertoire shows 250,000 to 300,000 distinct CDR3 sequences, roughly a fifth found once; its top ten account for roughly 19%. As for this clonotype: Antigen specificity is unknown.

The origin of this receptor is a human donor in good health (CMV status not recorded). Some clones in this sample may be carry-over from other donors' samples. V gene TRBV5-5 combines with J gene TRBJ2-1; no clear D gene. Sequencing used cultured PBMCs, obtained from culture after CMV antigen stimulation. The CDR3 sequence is CASSLDFGLSSYNEQFF. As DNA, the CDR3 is TGTGCCAGCAGCTTGGATTTCGGTCTAAGCTCCTACAATGAGCAGTTCTTC.